The clone carrying this T cell receptor beta chain was observed a few times. Its antigen is currently unknown. The CDR3 runs 13 residues. CDR1 MDHEN and CDR2 SYDVKM come from the germline V gene. With 6 bases removed from V and 0 bases from J, the gap between germline ends came to 6 bases. This record comes from a study of OX40 agonist ivuxolimab in advanced cancers. Study results and caveats: At 0.1 to 3.0 mg/kg, clonal expansion of CD4+ and CD8+ blood T cells had occurred by week 6.

Sequencing was performed with immunoSEQ multiplex PCR; in TCRdb, only in-frame clones are kept and a portion is missing. This table has about 92,000 clones, roughly nine tenths appearing once. The TCR comes from an adult with an advanced solid tumor such as melanoma, head and neck, liver or kidney cancer. The rearrangement joins TRBV28 to TRBJ1-5; tentative D call: TRBD1 (5 bases). The source material was CD4+ or CD8+ T cells sorted from blood, sampled in a trial of the OX40 agonist ivuxolimab. The DNA for the CDR3 is TGTGCCAGCAGACAGGATAGCAATCAGCCCCAGCATTTT. It encodes CASRQDSNQPQHF.